This is a list of T cell receptor beta chains from one sample in a study of shared clonotypes between healthy human individuals. The assay was immunoSEQ multiplex PCR, and TCRdb's table has in-frame clones only and misses some. The table has about half a million clones, 81% seen once. Material for sequencing was PBMCs. These receptor sequences come from a woman aged 40 to 49 in good health. Some clones in this sample may be carry-over from other donors' samples. The CDR3 runs from the conserved cysteine through the conserved F or W. The D gene is left open where the match is weak. Size tells how often a clone was seen (once, few, many) or the class of an expanded clone, and some rows leave it out.

D gene,J gene,clone size,V gene,CDR3 DNA,CDR3 protein
-,TRBJ1-1,-,TRBV10-3,TGTGCCATCAGTGAATTGATTCAAGCTGAAGCTTTCTTT,CAISELIQAEAFF
-,TRBJ2-2,-,TRBV7-3,TGTGCCAGCAGCTTACTAGCGATGGGTACCGGGGAGCTGTTTTTT,CASSLLAMGTGELFF
TRBD1,TRBJ2-7,-,TRBV7-9,TGTGCCAGCAGCCTCTTACGCAGGGGGCTGGACGAGCAGTACTTC,CASSLLRRGLDEQYF
-,TRBJ2-4,-,TRBV11-2,TGTGCCAGCAGCACTCGGACAGTCGTCGTAGCCAAAAACATTCAGTACTTC,CASSTRTVVVAKNIQYF
-,TRBJ1-1,-,TRBV18,TGTGCCAGCTCACCGCAGGCGAACACTGAAGCTTTCTTT,CASSPQANTEAFF
TRBD1,TRBJ1-2,-,TRBV7-2,TGTGCCAGCAGCCGACCGTGGACAGGCTATGGCTACACCTTC,CASSRPWTGYGYTF
-,TRBJ2-7,-,TRBV2,TGTGCCAGCAGTGACCAGGGAACCCTCCGTGGGAACGAGCAGTACTTC,CASSDQGTLRGNEQYF
-,TRBJ1-2,-,TRBV7-9,TGTGCCAGCAGCTTAGGAAGACGGGTCTATGGCTACACCTTC,CASSLGRRVYGYTF
TRBD1,TRBJ2-1,-,TRBV5-1,TGCGCCAGCAGCTTGTCCAGGGGGAGAAACAATGAGCAGTTCTTC,CASSLSRGRNNEQFF
-,TRBJ2-5,-,TRBV5-5,TGTGCCAGCAGCTTGGTACCCGGGGACGGGGGCCAAGAGACCCAGTACTTC,CASSLVPGDGGQETQYF
TRBD2,TRBJ2-5,-,TRBV23-1,TGCGCCAGCAGTCCGACTAGCGGGCCAGACCGTATCCAAGAGACACAGTACTTC,CASSPTSGPDRIQETQYF
TRBD1,TRBJ2-1,-,TRBV6-1,TGTGCCAGCAGTGAATCCGGGACAGGGTTCAATGAGCAGTTCTTC,CASSESGTGFNEQFF
TRBD1,TRBJ1-5,-,TRBV9,TGTGCCAGCAGCCCCTCGGGACAGGCCAATCAGCCCCAGCATTTT,CASSPSGQANQPQHF
-,TRBJ1-1,few,TRBV11-1,TGTGCCAGCAGCAAAGGTAGGCAGAACACTGAAGCTTTCTTT,CASSKGRQNTEAFF
TRBD1,TRBJ1-5,-,TRBV2,TGTGCCAGCAGGGATGACAGGGGAGGTCAGCCCCAGCATTTT,CASRDDRGGQPQHF
TRBD1,TRBJ2-5,-,TRBV7-2,TGTGCCAGCAGCTTAATGGGGGGACAGGGGGAGACCCAGTACTTC,CASSLMGGQGETQYF
-,TRBJ1-1,-,TRBV11-2,TGTGCCAGCAGCTTATTCAGGAGACTGCACACTGAAGCTTTCTTT,CASSLFRRLHTEAFF
TRBD1,TRBJ1-2,-,TRBV7-2,TGTGCCAGCAGCTTAGGGGTAGGACAGGCCGCTAACTATGGCTACACCTTC,CASSLGVGQAANYGYTF
-,TRBJ1-5,-,TRBV2,TGTGCCAGCAGTGGCGAATATCCTAGCTCTCAGCCCCAGCATTTT,CASSGEYPSSQPQHF
-,TRBJ2-7,-,TRBV7-8,TGTGCCAGCAGCTTAGACGGGACGGCCGAGCAGTACTTC,CASSLDGTAEQYF
-,TRBJ1-5,many,TRBV5-8,TGTGCCAGCAGCTTGAGGTCAGGGAGTAGCAATCAGCCCCAGCATTTT,CASSLRSGSSNQPQHF
-,TRBJ2-1,-,TRBV19,TGTGCCAGTAGTATAGGGCAAAACAGGGTTTTTGAGCAGTTCTTC,CASSIGQNRVFEQFF
TRBD2,TRBJ2-3,-,TRBV4-1,TGCGCCAGCAGCCAAGATCGGGCTAGCGGGAGATATACGCAGTATTTT,CASSQDRASGRYTQYF
-,TRBJ1-2,-,TRBV7-2,TGTGCCAGCAGCCCCCGGCAGGTGGGTGGCTACACCTTC,CASSPRQVGGYTF
-,TRBJ2-7,-,TRBV5-6,TGTGCCAGCAGCTTGAGACCGCTCACTGACGAGCAGTACTTC,CASSLRPLTDEQYF
TRBD2,TRBJ2-5,-,TRBV4-1,TGCGCCAGCAGCCAACAAGGATGGCTAGCGGGAGGAGAGACCCAGTACTTC,CASSQQGWLAGGETQYF
-,TRBJ2-3,-,TRBV6-5,TGTGCCAGCAGTGCCAGGGATACGCAGTATTTT,CASSARDTQYF
-,TRBJ1-2,-,TRBV15,TGTGCCACCAGGGCTACTGACAGGCCCTATAACTATGGCTACACCTTC,CATRATDRPYNYGYTF
TRBD1,TRBJ2-7,-,TRBV6-5,TGTGCCAGCAGCACAGGGGGGAGAAACTACGAGCAGTACTTC,CASSTGGRNYEQYF
TRBD2,TRBJ2-1,-,TRBV27,TGTGCCAGCAGTTTGGGGCTAGCGGACAATGAGCAGTTCTTC,CASSLGLADNEQFF
-,TRBJ1-4,-,TRBV7-9,TGTGCCAGCAGCGAAACGGGGGAAAAACTGTTTTTT,CASSETGEKLFF
-,TRBJ2-3,few,TRBV9,TGTGCCAGCAGCGTAGGAGAGCGTCCCTACACAGATACGCAGTATTTT,CASSVGERPYTDTQYF
-,TRBJ2-1,-,TRBV6-6,TGTGCCAGCAGTTCCTCGGGGCTTGGCTACAATGAGCAGTTCTTC,CASSSSGLGYNEQFF
-,TRBJ2-1,-,TRBV15,TGTGCCACCAGCAGAGATCGTAGGGCGGGCAATGAGCAGTTCTTC,CATSRDRRAGNEQFF
-,TRBJ2-7,-,TRBV7-2,TGTGCCAGCAGCTTAGGGGGCACCTACGAGCAGTACTTC,CASSLGGTYEQYF
-,TRBJ1-1,-,TRBV28,TGTGCCAGCACGGGGCCTAACACTGAAGCTTTCTTT,CASTGPNTEAFF
-,TRBJ1-1,once,TRBV30,TGTGCCTGGAGAGAACAGCTGAACACTGAAGCTTTCTTT,CAWREQLNTEAFF
-,TRBJ1-1,-,TRBV29-1,TGCAGCGTGAATCGCATGAACACTGAAGCTTTCTTT,CSVNRMNTEAFF
-,TRBJ1-1,-,TRBV30,TGTGCCTGGAGCGCTGGCCTGAACACTGAAGCTTTCTTT,CAWSAGLNTEAFF
-,TRBJ1-1,few,TRBV19,TGTGCCAGTGCGTTGCAGGGCGACACTGAAGCTTTCTTT,CASALQGDTEAFF
TRBD2,TRBJ2-1,-,TRBV28,TGTGCCAGCAGTTTAGCTAGCGGGGCCTCAATCTACAATGAGCAGTTCTTC,CASSLASGASIYNEQFF
TRBD1,TRBJ2-7,few,TRBV6-1,TGTGCCAGCAGTGCCCACAGGGGAGCCTACGAGCAGTACTTC,CASSAHRGAYEQYF
-,TRBJ1-1,-,TRBV5-1,TGCGCCAGCAGCTTGAACAGAGCTAGGGTCGGTGAAGCTTTCTTT,CASSLNRARVGEAFF
-,TRBJ2-7,-,TRBV28,TGTGCCAGCAGTCCATCCGTCAGGGAGCAGTACTTC,CASSPSVREQYF
-,TRBJ2-5,-,TRBV18,TGTGCCAGCTCACCATCTCCCCAAGAGACCCAGTACTTC,CASSPSPQETQYF
TRBD2,TRBJ2-7,-,TRBV6-1,TGTGCCAGCACCGGGACTAGCGGAAGCTACGAGCAGTACTTC,CASTGTSGSYEQYF
-,TRBJ1-1,few,TRBV7-6,TGTGCCAGCAGCAAGGGACGGACCCTGAACACTGAAGCTTTCTTT,CASSKGRTLNTEAFF